A selection of T cell receptor beta chains follows, all from one sample in a study of T-cell reconstitution after alpha-beta-depleted transplantation in children. TCRdb fed the PCR reads into MiXCR, producing one record per CDR3 protein. The sample has hundreds of thousands of distinct CDR3 sequences; around 17% are singletons. Here the sequenced sample was PBMCs from the stem cell graft donor, taken from the stem cell graft. The receptors originated from a human donor who donated a stem cell graft to a child with acute myeloid leukemia. Each CDR3 is given with its conserved first and last residue. The D gene is left open where the match is weak. Clone size is shown for a subset of rows, as once, few, many or a class of expanded clone.

J	D	length	size	V	DNA	CDR3
TRBJ2-1	NA	14	few	TRBV7-2	TGTGCCAGCAGCACCGAACCGGTCAACAATGAGCAGTTCTTC	CASSTEPVNNEQFF
TRBJ1-4	NA	15	many	TRBV20-1	TGCAGTGCTAGTTCAAGCCTGCCCGGTAGTGAAAAACTGTTTTTT	CSASSSLPGSEKLFF
TRBJ1-5	NA	16	NA	TRBV5-5	TGTGCCAGCAGCTTGACGGGCCGATATAGCAATCAGCCCCAGAATTTT	CASSLTGRYSNQPQNF
TRBJ1-1	NA	14	many	TRBV20-1	TGCAGTGCTAGACAGGGGTCCGTGAACACTGAAGCTTTCTTT	CSARQGSVNTEAFF
TRBJ2-7	TRBD1	13	few	TRBV30	TGTGCCTGGACCGGGACAGGCACCTACGAGCAGTACTTC	CAWTGTGTYEQYF
TRBJ1-1	NA	13	many	TRBV7-9	TGTGCCAGCAGCGGGGGCGTAGTTACTGAAGCTTTCTTT	CASSGGVVTEAFF
TRBJ2-3	TRBD2	21	NA	TRBV6-2/TRBV6-3	TGTGCCAGCAGTTACACAAGAGGACTAGCCGTCTACCCCTTTAGCACAGATACGCAGTATTTT	CASSYTRGLAVYPFSTDTQYF
TRBJ2-5	TRBD2	15	NA	TRBV7-2	TGTGCCAGCAGCCAACTCGGGACTAGCGTTGAGACCCAGTACTTC	CASSQLGTSVETQYF
TRBJ1-1	NA	13	many	TRBV20-1	TGCAGTGCTAGAGAAGCACTGAACACTGAAGCTTTCTTT	CSAREALNTEAFF
TRBJ1-2	NA	14	few	TRBV18	TGTGCCAGCTCACCCGCCGGACGGTCCCTTGGCTACACCTTC	CASSPAGRSLGYTF
TRBJ1-1	NA	14	NA	TRBV6-2/TRBV6-3	TGTGCCAGCAGTTCCGTGATAGGGGGCACTGAAGCTTTCTTT	CASSSVIGGTEAFF
TRBJ1-6	NA	15	many	TRBV7-2	TGTGCCAGCAGATCCCAGACAGCTCCAAATTCACCCCTCCACTTT	CASRSQTAPNSPLHF
TRBJ2-1	TRBD1	16	many	TRBV7-2	TGTGCCAGCAGGGTTACCGCCGGGACAGGGGAATACGAGCAGTTCTTC	CASRVTAGTGEYEQFF
TRBJ2-3	TRBD2	15	few	TRBV7-9	TGTGCCAGCAGCTCGCCGGGACTAGACCCAGATACGCAGTATTTT	CASSSPGLDPDTQYF
TRBJ1-1	TRBD1	13	many	TRBV6-1	TGTGCCAGCAGCCCCAACAGGGGCAGTGAAGCTTTCTTT	CASSPNRGSEAFF
TRBJ1-1	TRBD1	16	few	TRBV12-5	TGTGCTAGTGGTTCCATGGACAGGGGAGGCCACACTGAAGCTTTCTTT	CASGSMDRGGHTEAFF
TRBJ2-3	NA	17	NA	TRBV7-2	TGTGCCAGCAGCTTAGGCCCGGGGACGCGGGTACAAAATACGCAGTATTTT	CASSLGPGTRVQNTQYF
TRBJ2-3	TRBD2	17	once	TRBV5-1	TGCGCCAGCAGCTTGGTTTCTAGCGGGGGAAGCACAGATACGCAGTATTTT	CASSLVSSGGSTDTQYF
TRBJ2-7	TRBD1	12	few	TRBV30	TGTGCCTGGAGGACAGGGGACCACGAGCAGTACTTC	CAWRTGDHEQYF
TRBJ1-2	TRBD1	17	once	TRBV5-8	TGTGCCAGCAGCAGAACAGGGGCGCAATTTAACTCCTATGGCTACACCTTC	CASSRTGAQFNSYGYTF
TRBJ2-2	TRBD2	19	few	TRBV6-2/TRBV6-3	TGTGCCAGCAGTTACTCGGGGGCGGGGGGATATTATGGCACCGGGGAGCTGTTTTTT	CASSYSGAGGYYGTGELFF
TRBJ2-1	NA	15	NA	TRBV7-9	TGTGCCAGCAGCTTTCGAGGGGGGGAAGGGGGTGAGAAGTTCTTC	CASSFRGGEGGEKFF
TRBJ1-2	NA	13	many	TRBV20-1	TGCAGTGCCCCTATCGGGGGGGCGGATGGCTACACCTTC	CSAPIGGADGYTF
TRBJ2-3	NA	14	few	TRBV7-2	TGTGCCAGCAGCTTCCGGGACACGACTAGAAAGGGGTATTTT	CASSFRDTTRKGYF
TRBJ1-2	NA	14	NA	TRBV7-2	TGTGCCAGCAGCTTAGGCCCCAGGGACTATGGCTACACCTTC	CASSLGPRDYGYTF
TRBJ2-2	NA	15	NA	TRBV5-1	TGCGCCAGCAGAACGGGACCGCGTACCACCGGGGAGCTGTTTTTT	CASRTGPRTTGELFF
TRBJ1-6	NA	17	many	TRBV20-1	TGCAGTGCTAGAGAGTGGGGCCTGTCTTCCTATAATTCACCCCTCCACTTT	CSAREWGLSSYNSPLHF
TRBJ2-1	TRBD2	15	many	TRBV12-3/TRBV12-4	TGTGCCAGCAGCAAACTAGCGGGGGGGCATAATGAGCAGTTCTTC	CASSKLAGGHNEQFF
TRBJ2-7	TRBD1	15	few	TRBV12-3/TRBV12-4	TGTGCCAGCAGTGCCGAGGGGGCGCGGACCTACGAGCAGTACTTC	CASSAEGARTYEQYF
TRBJ2-5	TRBD2	16	NA	TRBV24-1	TGTGCCACCAGTGATCCGGGACTAGCGGGCGTAGAGACCCAGTACTTC	CATSDPGLAGVETQYF
TRBJ2-4	TRBD1	15	few	TRBV4-3	TGCGCCAGCAGCCAAGATTTGGCAGGGGGTGGCATTCAGTACTTC	CASSQDLAGGGIQYF